This passage covers 21 T cell receptor beta chains from one sample sequenced in a study of shared clonotypes between healthy human individuals. Data came from immunoSEQ multiplex PCR; TCRdb stores just in-frame clones and leaves some out. The table has about 2.4 million clones, 93% seen once; the top ten hold roughly 0.39%. The sequencing sample was made of naive CD4+ T cells from PBMCs. The subset is: CD45RA+ positively selected. The receptors were sampled from a man younger than 35 in good health. Some clones in this sample may be carry-over from other donors' samples.

This chain links TRBV27 with TRBJ1-4, with D unresolved. Germline V gene sequence: CDR1 MNHEY, CDR2 SMNVEV (reference sequence). The CDR3 loop spans 15 amino acids. With 7 bases removed from V and 0 bases from J, the gap between germline ends came to 12 bases. The CDR3 coding sequence is TGTGCCAGCACCTCGAGACGAGCAACTAATGAAAAACTGTTTTTT. Its protein product is CASTSRRATNEKLFF. Combining the CDR3 with reference TRBV27 and TRBJ1-4 gives the whole variable domain EAQVTQNPRYLITVTGKKLTVTCSQNMNHEYMSWYRQDPGLGLRQIYYSMNVEVTDKGDVPEGYKVSRKEKRNFPLILESPSPNQTSLYFCASTSRRATNEKLFFGSGTQLSVL.

This rearrangement joins TRBV7-9 to TRBJ2-3; a weak D match, TRBD2 (5 bases). Germline V gene lookup returns CDR1 SEHNR and CDR2 FQNEAQ (reference sequence). V dropped 4 bases and J dropped 6 bases, with 8 bases sitting between them. The CDR3 has 12 residues. The CDR3 nucleotides read TGTGCCAGCAGCTCGGGGATGGATACGCAGTATTTT. This gives the protein CASSSGMDTQYF.

The chain links TRBV5-1 to TRBJ1-6; TRBD1 agrees at 8 bases. CDR3 length equals 14 residues. Unmatched junction bases numbered 2, after V lost 4 bases and J lost 5 bases. Per germline, CDR1 SGHRS and CDR2 YFSETQ. The DNA of the CDR3 is TGCGCCAGCAGCGTGGGACAGGATAATTCACCCCTCCACTTT. Translating it yields CASSVGQDNSPLHF.

The genes are TRBV7-2 and TRBJ1-5, with 8 bases lining up with TRBD1. From germline, CDR1 is SGHTA and CDR2 FQGNSA. Trimming at V came to 5 bases and at J to 5 bases, leaving 8 bases not matched to a gene. This CDR3 has 15 residues. The CDR3 bases are TGTGCCAGCAGCCCAAGGACAGGGTCCCATCAGCCCCAGCATTTT. This codes for CASSPRTGSHQPQHF. Full variable domain (missing parts from reference TRBV7-2 and TRBJ1-5): GAGVSQSPSNKVTEKGKDVELRCDPISGHTALYWYRQSLGQGLEFLIYFQGNSAPDKSGLPSDRFSAERTGGSVSTLTIQRTQQEDSAVYLCASSPRTGSHQPQHFGDGTRLSIL.

The V call is TRBV2, the J call TRBJ2-3; possible D gene TRBD2, 6 bases. The CDR3 covers 14 residues. V lost 7 bases and J 1 base, leaving 12 bases between the germline ends. The germline CDR1 and CDR2 sequences are SNHLY and FYNNEI. DNA for the CDR3: TGTGCCAGCACATCTAGCGTGCGCACAGATACGCAGTATTTT. Amino acid sequence: CASTSSVRTDTQYF. The complete variable domain, with remaining parts taken from reference TRBV2 and TRBJ2-3, reads EPEVTQTPSHQVTQMGQEVILRCVPISNHLYFYWYRQILGQKVEFLVSFYNNEISEKSEIFDDQFSVERPDGSNFTLKIRSTKLEDSAMYFCASTSSVRTDTQYFGPGTRLTVL.

In DNA form, the CDR3 reads TGTGCCAGCAGCCTCCTGACTAGCGGGAGGGGCAATGAGCAGTTCTTC. Its translation is CASSLLTSGRGNEQFF. J is TRBJ2-1 and V is TRBV5-6; 14 nucleotides match TRBD2. V lost 4 bases to trimming and J lost 6 bases; unmatched junction nucleotides: 6. Germline V lookup: CDR1 SGHDT, CDR2 YYEEEE. The CDR3 length is 16 residues.

In this sample, this clone turned up once. The chain couples TRBV6-6 to TRBJ2-7, with D possibly TRBD2 on 5 matching bases. The CDR3 covers 15 residues. Germline values: CDR1 MNHNY, CDR2 SVGAGI (reference sequence). V was shortened by 6 bases and J by 6 bases, with 21 bases between the two germline ends. Here the CDR3 DNA reads TGTGCCAGCAGGCGTCCGGGAACCACCGGATCCGAGCAGTACTTC. It yields the protein CASRRPGTTGSEQYF.

The chain combines TRBV7-8 with TRBJ2-7; D is ambiguous. Germline-derived CDR1 and CDR2 are SGHVS and FQNEAQ. The CDR3 is 14 amino acids. Trimming pared 1 base from V and 2 bases from J, leaving 9 bases between. The CDR3 nucleotides read TGTGCCAGCAGCTTAGAGGACCGAACCTACGAGCAGTACTTC. It encodes CASSLEDRTYEQYF.

In the case of this clone: The identical CDR3 is also encoded by other nucleotide sequences in the sample. The rearrangement joins TRBV5-1 to TRBJ2-5; D is uncertain. Germline V gives CDR1 SGHRS, CDR2 YFSETQ. The CDR3 sequence is 13 residues long. V dropped 4 bases and J dropped 2 bases, with 9 bases sitting between them. The CDR3 DNA sequence: TGCGCCAGCAGCCCCTCTCCACAAGAGACCCAGTACTTC. Its protein product is CASSPSPQETQYF.

The CDR3 coding sequence is TGTGCCAGTACCCCCTTGGGCGCCGAGTCCGTCGATCAGCCCCAGCATTTT. Protein product: CASTPLGAESVDQPQHF. The chain has TRBV19 and TRBJ1-5; D not resolved. This CDR3 has 17 residues. In germline, CDR1 is LNHDA, CDR2 SQIVND (reference sequence). V was pared by 7 bases and J by 5 bases, with 24 bases between. The full variable domain, rest sourced from reference TRBV19 and TRBJ1-5, is DGGITQSPKYLFRKEGQNVTLSCEQNLNHDAMYWYRQDPGQGLRLIYYSQIVNDFQKGDIAEGYSVSREKKESFPLTVTSAQKNPTAFYLCASTPLGAESVDQPQHFGDGTRLSIL.

The V and J genes are TRBV28 and TRBJ1-1; D is uncertain. Germline CDR1 MDHEN, CDR2 SYDVKM. The length of the CDR3 is 15 residues. The V end lost 5 bases, the J end lost 0 bases, and 13 bases lay between the germline ends. This CDR3 is CASSLPRGLNTEAFF. CDR3 nucleotide sequence: TGTGCCAGCAGTCTCCCGCGGGGTCTGAACACTGAAGCTTTCTTT. The complete variable domain, with remaining parts taken from reference TRBV28 and TRBJ1-1, reads DVKVTQSSRYLVKRTGEKVFLECVQDMDHENMFWYRQDPGLGLRLIYFSYDVKMKEKGDIPEGYSVSREKKERFSLILESASTNQTSMYLCASSLPRGLNTEAFFGQGTRLTVV.

The chain joins TRBV5-1 to TRBJ2-3; 9 bases are a match to TRBD1. The V and J ends lost 2 bases and 3 bases, in that order; junction bases with no gene match: 4. CDR1 is SGHRS, CDR2 YFSETQ, per germline. This CDR3 is built from 15 residues. The CDR3 reads CASSLQGAWTDTQYF. The DNA of the CDR3 is TGCGCCAGCAGCTTACAGGGGGCCTGGACAGATACGCAGTATTTT.

The chain links TRBV18 to TRBJ2-3; D is uncertain. The V gene lost 2 bases and the J gene lost 6 bases, with 9 bases spanning the gap. The germline gives CDR1 KGHSH, CDR2 LQKENI. The CDR3 contains 13 residues. The CDR3 loop reads CASSPSKPDTQYF. CDR3 sequence (DNA): TGTGCCAGCTCACCATCTAAACCTGATACGCAGTATTTT.

The chain employs TRBV9 and TRBJ1-4; D unclear. Trimming took off 0 bases at V and 7 bases at J, with 16 bases between the two ends. The CDR3 spans 16 residues. CDR1 SGDLS and CDR2 YYNGEE come from the germline V gene. This chain's CDR3 is CASSVEGSGWGEKLFF. CDR3 coding DNA: TGTGCCAGCAGCGTAGAAGGGTCTGGGTGGGGTGAAAAACTGTTTTTT.

The CDR3 loop is CASSDANEQFF. The CDR3 nucleotides are TGCGCCAGCAGCGACGCCAATGAGCAGTTCTTC. The J gene is TRBJ2-1, the V gene TRBV5-1; D ambiguous. Trimming took 4 bases from V and 6 from J, leaving 5 bases between them. Germline loops: CDR1 SGHRS, CDR2 YFSETQ. The CDR3 sequence is 11 residues long.

This chain links TRBV9 with TRBJ1-4; 9 bases line up with TRBD1. Germline CDR1 is SGDLS and CDR2 is YYNGEE. The ends lost 0 bases at V and 4 bases at J; junction bases unmatched: 10. This CDR3 spans 18 amino acids. CDR3 residues: CASSVDLGTGKDNEKLFF. CDR3 sequence (DNA): TGTGCCAGCAGCGTAGATCTTGGGACAGGGAAGGATAATGAAAAACTGTTTTTT.

The gene calls are TRBV5-1 and TRBJ2-3; 11 nucleotides line up with TRBD2. J was trimmed by 4 bases and V by 4 bases; bases with no gene match: 11. The germline V gene encodes CDR1 SGHRS and CDR2 YFSETQ. CDR3 length equals 17 residues. The CDR3 DNA follows: TGCGCCAGCAGCGGCCGAAAACTAGCGGGAGTTGCAGATACGCAGTATTTT. This gives the protein CASSGRKLAGVADTQYF. The full variable domain, completed using reference TRBV5-1 and TRBJ2-3, is KAGVTQTPRYLIKTRGQQVTLSCSPISGHRSVSWYQQTPGQGLQFLFEYFSETQRNKGNFPGRFSGRQFSNSRSEMNVSTLELGDSALYLCASSGRKLAGVADTQYFGPGTRLTVL.

This sequence joins TRBV4-3 and TRBJ2-1, with 7 bases aligning to TRBD2. Unmatched junction bases numbered 11, after V lost 5 bases and J lost 1 base. The length of the CDR3 is 17 residues. The germline V gene has CDR1 LGHNA and CDR2 YSLEER. The CDR3 DNA reads as TGCGCCAGCAGCGCCCGAGTAGCGGGTATTTCCTACAATGAGCAGTTCTTC. It is translated as CASSARVAGISYNEQFF.

The rearrangement uses TRBV28 and TRBJ2-1; 14 positions agree with TRBD2. The V segment lost 7 bases and the J segment 2 bases; nucleotides outside the gene matches: 16. CDR3 length equals 20 residues. The germline V gene encodes CDR1 MDHEN and CDR2 SYDVKM. CDR3: CASKARGTSGSRGPYNEQFF. In nucleotides, the CDR3 is TGTGCCAGCAAGGCTAGAGGGACTAGCGGGAGTAGGGGGCCCTACAATGAGCAGTTCTTC.

The chain couples TRBV6-5 to TRBJ1-1, with D unresolved. This CDR3 contains 15 residues. The V end lost 6 bases, the J end lost 5 bases, and 19 bases lay between the germline ends. Germline V CDR1 and CDR2: MNHEY, SVGAGI. CDR3 sequence: CASSLSFPARTEAFF. The DNA for the CDR3 is TGTGCCAGCAGCCTCTCATTCCCCGCCCGTACTGAAGCTTTCTTT.

This chain uses TRBV9 with TRBJ1-2; D not certain. Germline assignment: CDR1 SGDLS and CDR2 YYNGEE. This CDR3 spans 14 amino acids. With 4 bases removed from V and 4 bases from J, the gap between germline ends came to 14 bases. This CDR3 is CASSPEGVSYGYTF. The CDR3 DNA reads as TGTGCCAGCAGCCCCGAAGGAGTATCCTATGGCTACACCTTC.